This TCR beta chain stems from a study of blood T cell repertoires in COVID-19 (dated by TCRdb to 2020 to 2021). About the study as a whole: Samples covering the acute and convalescent phases of COVID-19 were provided by collaborators in the United States, Italy and Spain. The prospective study material was composed of cDNA or gDNA derived from T cells, B-cell-depleted T cells, or PBMCs. The dataset comprised deeply sampled blood TCRbeta repertoires from subjects exposed to, actively infected with, or recovered from COVID-19. The repertoires were released in a freely available public database meant as a resource for research on the immune response to SARS-CoV-2. Samples came from the ongoing ImmuneRACE study (first 160 participants) plus 1,254 subjects from 6 global collaborators. Nearly every sample came with metadata listing a de-identified subject ID, COVID-19 status, age in years and sex. Where available, HLA class I and class II types were obtained from metadata supplied by the sample provider rather than from assay-based typing.

TCRbeta CDR3 regions were amplified from genomic DNA by means of the immunoSEQ Assay, a bias-controlled multiplex PCR. From the authors' description of their analysis: The number of nucleated cells in each sample was estimated by amplification of reference gene primers within the assay. To quantify the absolute abundance of each unique TCRbeta CDR3 rearrangement, sequence reads were collapsed and filtered. For each sample, productive Simpson clonality was calculated as the square root of Simpson's diversity index across productive rearrangements. This immuneACCESS table, as held by TCRdb, lists in-frame sequences with V and J called but not all clones. Of the missing ones, under half trace to an unresolved V gene in checked studies; the others have no known cause. That table gives V, J and clone size, and the DNA gave D and trimming. The sample table shows 100,000 or so clones, and 75% to 95% are seen once. The ten largest make up 2.3% of the sample.

Concerning this clone: Its antigen is not yet known. Base quality data are lacking; no much larger clone is found one base away.

The collaborating institutions used their own protocols to collect whole blood in K2EDTA tubes. For TCRbeta analysis, collaborators shipped samples as frozen whole blood, isolated PBMCs, or DNA extracted from either of those sample types. Summary of the overall study and its limitations: How much clinical and demographic metadata was included differed by source and by participant, and the metadata was provided uncurated.

This sequence was found in a human donor with active COVID-19. The donor label of this sample is uncertain. The sequenced sample consisted of peripheral blood.

This receptor has the CDR3 CASSSNSRTGELFF. The nucleotide sequence reads as follows: TGTGCCAGCAGCTCCAATTCCAGGACCGGGGAGCTGTTTTTT. The chain employs TRBV7-3 and TRBJ2-2; a confident D gene designation cannot be given. Trimming takes 4 bases from V and 5 bases from J, and the germline ends sit 11 bases apart. The germline V gene encodes CDR1 SGHTA and CDR2 FQGTGA. The CDR3 contains 14 residues, cysteine and phenylalanine counted. Of all the DNA, just the CDR3 is kept, 42 bases in frame from base 1.